Below, 7 T cell receptor beta chains from the same sample are listed, as sequenced in a study of shared clonotypes between healthy human individuals. Clones were sequenced by immunoSEQ multiplex PCR, and TCRdb holds only the in-frame ones, with some missing. The sample shows about 2.4 million clones, 80% to 95% of them seen only once. Sequenced: naive CD4+ T cells from PBMCs. Sample subset: CD45RA+ positively selected. Receptors originate from a man in his late teens or twenties in good health. Some clones in this sample may be carry-over from other donors' samples.

This chain links TRBV4-1 with TRBJ1-2; D remains unclear. With 0 bases removed from V and 4 bases from J, the gap between germline ends came to 15 bases. Germline V gives CDR1 MGHRA, CDR2 YSYEKL. The CDR3 length is 16 residues. The CDR3 loop is CASSQEAARALYGYTF. DNA of the CDR3: TGCGCCAGCAGCCAAGAAGCGGCCCGAGCCCTCTATGGCTACACCTTC.

The V call is TRBV19, the J call TRBJ1-1; possibly TRBD1 for D (6 bases). This CDR3 has 12 amino acids. The V gene lost 6 bases and the J gene lost 6 bases, with 11 bases spanning the gap. CDR1 is LNHDA, CDR2 SQIVND, per germline (reference sequence). The CDR3 loop reads CASSKQGSEAFF. CDR3 bases: TGTGCCAGTAGCAAACAGGGATCTGAAGCTTTCTTT.

This clone has just one count. This rearrangement joins TRBV4-1 to TRBJ2-7; D perhaps matches TRBD2 (5 bases). This CDR3 comprises 13 residues. Trimming shortened V by 0 bases and J by 9 bases, and 12 bases separated the two germline ends. The germline V gene has CDR1 MGHRA and CDR2 YSYEKL. The CDR3 loop is CASSQDQRTGQYF. The CDR3 DNA reads TGCGCCAGCAGCCAAGATCAGAGGACTGGGCAGTACTTC.

The chain carries TRBV2 and TRBJ1-2, with D uncertain. Trimming removed 4 bases at V and 8 bases at J, with 17 bases between. The CDR3 is 14 amino acids. Germline assignment: CDR1 SNHLY and CDR2 FYNNEI. CDR3 nucleotide sequence: TGTGCCAGCAGTGTCGCAGGCCCGACCGAAGGCTACACCTTC. Protein product: CASSVAGPTEGYTF.

This clone was seen more than once but under ten times. The V and J genes are TRBV30 and TRBJ1-4; D call uncertain. Germline V gene sequence: CDR1 GTSNPN, CDR2 SVGIG (reference sequence). V dropped 0 bases and J dropped 10 bases, with 6 bases sitting between them. The CDR3 consists of 11 residues. CDR3 protein: CAWSVSGKLFF. The CDR3 DNA reads as TGTGCCTGGAGTGTTTCCGGAAAACTGTTTTTT.

Remarks on this clone: Other DNA sequences in the sample encode the same CDR3. The rearrangement links TRBV28 to TRBJ2-3; no firm D call. Germline lookup yields CDR1 MDHEN and CDR2 SYDVKM. The V end was cut by 3 bases, the J end by 1 base, with 8 bases between. This CDR3 comprises 14 residues. CDR3 loop: CASSFTQRTDTQYF. CDR3 nucleotide sequence: TGTGCCAGCAGTTTTACACAGCGCACAGATACGCAGTATTTT.

This chain uses TRBV28 with TRBJ1-2; D is unclear. Trimming pared 8 bases from V and 4 bases from J, leaving 14 bases between. Germline V lookup: CDR1 MDHEN, CDR2 SYDVKM. CDR3 length equals 13 residues. CDR3 sequence reads: CASLIPSTYGYTF. The DNA for the CDR3 is TGTGCCAGCTTAATACCGAGTACCTATGGCTACACCTTC.